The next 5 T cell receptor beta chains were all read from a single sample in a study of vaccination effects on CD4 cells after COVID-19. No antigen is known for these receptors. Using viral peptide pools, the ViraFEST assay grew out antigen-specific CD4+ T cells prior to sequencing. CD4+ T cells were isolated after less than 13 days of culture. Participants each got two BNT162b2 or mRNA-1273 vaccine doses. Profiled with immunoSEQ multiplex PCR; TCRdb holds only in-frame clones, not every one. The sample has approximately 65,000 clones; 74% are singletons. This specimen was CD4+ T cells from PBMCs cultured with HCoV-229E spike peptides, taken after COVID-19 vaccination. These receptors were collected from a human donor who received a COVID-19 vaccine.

The CDR3 sequence: CASSPSATGGKETQYF. CDR3 DNA: TGTGCCAGCTCACCGTCAGCGACAGGGGGAAAGGAGACCCAGTACTTC. The rearrangement links TRBV18 to TRBJ2-5; TRBD1 aligns across 9 bases. The CDR3 length is 16 residues. Germline lookup yields CDR1 KGHSH and CDR2 LQKENI. The junction had 10 bases not matched to a gene; V was cut back by 3 bases and J by 5 bases.

The CDR3: CASSDGSRTGRNEQFF. As DNA, the CDR3 is TGTGCCAGCAGTGACGGCTCTCGGACAGGGAGGAATGAGCAGTTCTTC. The V call is TRBV6-4, the J call TRBJ2-1, with 8 bases fitting TRBD1. The CDR3 has 16 amino acids. In germline, CDR1 is MRHNA, CDR2 SNTAGT. The V gene end was trimmed by 2 bases and the J gene end by 7 bases; junction bases not matched to a gene: 10.

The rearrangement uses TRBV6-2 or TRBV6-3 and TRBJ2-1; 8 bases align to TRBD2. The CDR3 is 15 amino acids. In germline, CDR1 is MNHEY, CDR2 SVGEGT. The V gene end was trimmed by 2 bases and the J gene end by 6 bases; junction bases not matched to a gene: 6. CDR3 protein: CASSYRRGDVNEQFF. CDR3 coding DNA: TGTGCCAGCAGTTACAGGCGGGGGGACGTCAATGAGCAGTTCTTC.

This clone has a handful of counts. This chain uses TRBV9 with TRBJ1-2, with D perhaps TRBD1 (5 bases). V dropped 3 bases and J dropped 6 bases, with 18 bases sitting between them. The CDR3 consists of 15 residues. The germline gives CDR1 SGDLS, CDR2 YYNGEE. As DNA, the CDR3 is TGTGCCAGCAGCGCCCTGGGGCTCCCTTTGGATGGCTACACCTTC. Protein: CASSALGLPLDGYTF.

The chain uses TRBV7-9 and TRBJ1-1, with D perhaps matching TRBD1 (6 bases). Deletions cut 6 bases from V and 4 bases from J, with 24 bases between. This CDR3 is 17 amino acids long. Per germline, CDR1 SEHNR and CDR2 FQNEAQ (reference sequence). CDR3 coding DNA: TGTGCCAGCAGGAAGCGGGGGGGGCAAGAAGTGGGCACTGAAGCTTTCTTT. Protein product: CASRKRGGQEVGTEAFF.